Below, 21 T cell receptor beta chains from the same sample are listed, as sequenced in a study of T cell clonality in common variable immunodeficiency. Broader study findings: In common variable immunodeficiency, TCR beta chains reportedly carried fewer deletions and N-nucleotide insertions.

Their antigens are not known. The protocol was immunoSEQ multiplex PCR, while the TCRdb copy is restricted to in-frame clones and leaves out a portion. Singletons are absent from the sample, which has 30,000 to 40,000 clones. The source material was peripheral blood mononuclear cells. These receptors originate from a human donor with common variable immunodeficiency.

This clone was observed many times. The CDR3 extends 3 residues past the end of the read, so its final part is completed from the germline J gene. V is TRBV10-3 and J is TRBJ2-2, with D possibly being TRBD1 (7 bases). This CDR3 is 15 amino acids long. Germline V gene data show CDR1 as ENHRY and CDR2 as SYGVKD. Trimming pared 7 bases from V and 3 bases from J, leaving 15 bases between. CDR3 bases read: TGTGCCATCAAAAAGGACAGGAGGGACACCGGGGAG. It translates to CAIKKDRRDTGE. In full, the CDR3 reads CAIKKDRRDTGELFF.

This clone came up many times. The observed sequence ends 3 residues before the CDR3 terminus, with the missing tail filled in from the germline J gene. This chain links TRBV20-1 with TRBJ2-7; TRBD1 matches 9 bases. The length of the CDR3 is 13 residues. J was trimmed by 1 base and V by 7 bases; bases with no gene match: 5. From germline, CDR1 is DFQATT and CDR2 SNEGSKA (reference sequence). This chain's CDR3 is CSGIQGASYEQYF. The sequenced part of the CDR3 DNA is TGCAGTGGTATACAGGGGGCGTCCTACGAG.

This clone appeared many times. The observed sequence ends 3 residues before the CDR3 terminus, with the missing tail filled in from the germline J gene. This sequence joins TRBV20-1 and TRBJ2-5; 11 nucleotides agree with TRBD2. Germline V gives CDR1 DFQATT, CDR2 SNEGSKA (reference sequence). The CDR3 length is 18 residues. V lost 0 bases to trimming and J lost 6 bases; unmatched junction nucleotides: 15. The CDR3 is CSARDQRTSGPVAKTQYF. CDR3 DNA (partial): TGCAGTGCTAGAGATCAGAGGACTAGCGGGCCCGTCGCAAAGACC.

This clone was recorded at least ten times. The CDR3 end is not reached by the read, which stops 3 residues before it; the germline J gene fills it in. The rearrangement links TRBV7-9 to TRBJ2-7, with 7 bases matching TRBD1. This CDR3 has 15 residues. CDR1 SEHNR and CDR2 FQNEAQ come from the germline V gene (reference sequence). Germline trimming cut 3 bases from V and 2 bases from J; bases unmatched to any gene: 7. CDR3 sequence reads: CASSFLGTDAYEQYF. The sequenced CDR3 bases are TGTGCCAGCAGCTTTCTCGGGACAGACGCCTACGAG.

This clone was found many times. From the germline J gene comes the end of the CDR3, since the read stops 3 residues before it. This chain links TRBV7-3 with TRBJ1-2; 8 nucleotides line up with TRBD1. The CDR3 is 13 amino acids. CDR1 and CDR2 (germline): SGHTA, FQGTGA. With 5 bases clipped from V and 4 bases from J, the junction kept 3 bases outside the gene matches. CDR3 DNA, as far as it was read: TGTGCCAGCAGCCAAGGACAGGGCTATGGC. Translated: CASSQGQGYG. The entire CDR3 is CASSQGQGYGYTF.

In regard to this clone: The read gets to within 3 residues of the CDR3 end, and the germline J gene fills in the rest. This rearrangement joins TRBV2 to TRBJ2-1; 8 nucleotides match TRBD1. The CDR3 length is 15 residues. The germline CDR1 and CDR2 sequences are SNHLY and FYNNEI. Germline trimming cut 8 bases from V and 6 bases from J; bases unmatched to any gene: 12. The part of the CDR3 DNA that was read is TGTGCCAGCGGGGTAGACAGGGGCCTTTCCAATGAG. Amino acid sequence: CASGVDRGLSNE. The full-length CDR3 reads as CASGVDRGLSNEQFF.

This clone was seen a handful of times. The missing CDR3 end, 3 residues past where the read stops, is filled in from the germline J gene. The chain uses TRBV5-1 and TRBJ1-4, with TRBD1 identical over 7 bases. Germline CDR1 is SGHRS and CDR2 is YFSETQ. This CDR3 is built from 16 residues. The V and J ends lost 0 bases and 8 bases, in that order; junction bases with no gene match: 10. The part of the CDR3 DNA that was read is TGCGCCAGCAGCTTGGGCCGGGACAGCTTTGGGGAAAAA. This translates into CASSLGRDSFGEK. The whole CDR3 is CASSLGRDSFGEKLFF.

This clone has at least ten counts. The read halts 3 residues ahead of the CDR3 end, with the missing end drawn from the germline J gene. V is TRBV11-2 and J is TRBJ2-7; D may be TRBD2 (5 bases). V gave up 1 base and J gave up 3 bases, with 7 bases separating them. This CDR3 has 13 amino acids. Germline CDR1 and CDR2: SGHAT and FQNNGV. CDR3 in amino acids: CASSLASFYEQYF. The CDR3 bases that were read are TGTGCCAGCAGCTTAGCTAGCTTCTACGAG.

With respect to this clone: The read halts 3 residues ahead of the CDR3 end, with the missing end drawn from the germline J gene. This chain uses TRBV19 with TRBJ1-5; 8 bases line up with TRBD1. From germline, CDR1 is LNHDA and CDR2 SQIVND (reference sequence). Trimming at V came to 3 bases and at J to 6 bases, leaving 7 bases not matched to a gene. This CDR3 comprises 15 residues. CDR3 region: CASSMPGGASQPQHF. The DNA read from the CDR3 is TGTGCCAGTAGTATGCCAGGGGGCGCGAGTCAGCCC.

The table lists this clone with many counts. The CDR3 end falls 3 residues outside the read, so it is completed with the germline J gene. The chain combines TRBV20-1 with TRBJ2-6, with D unclear. There are 16 residues in the CDR3. V lost 0 bases and J 0 bases, leaving 9 bases between the germline ends. CDR1 DFQATT and CDR2 SNEGSKA come from the germline V gene (reference sequence). The sequenced part of the CDR3 DNA is TGCAGTGCTAGAGATAGGGCCTACTCTGGGGCCAACGTC. Encoded protein: CSARDRAYSGANV. The entire CDR3 protein reads CSARDRAYSGANVLTF.

This clone has at least ten counts. The CDR3 here is CASSQAWGLAGVYEQYF. The CDR3 DNA, read in part, is TGCGCCAGCAGCCAAGCCTGGGGGCTAGCGGGAGTCTACGAG. The chain has TRBV4-1 and TRBJ2-7, with TRBD2 matching 10 bases. Coverage ceases 3 residues before the CDR3 finishes, and the germline J gene fills in the end. The J segment lost 3 bases and the V segment lost 1 base, leaving 9 bases of the junction unmatched. The CDR3 runs 17 residues. Germline CDR1 reads MGHRA; CDR2 reads YSYEKL.

This clone was seen more than once but under ten times. The read gets to within 3 residues of the CDR3 end, and the germline J gene fills in the rest. J is TRBJ1-5 and V is TRBV6-2 or TRBV6-3; a weak D match, TRBD1 (5 bases). Per the germline V gene, CDR1 is MNHEY and CDR2 is SVGEGT. The CDR3 consists of 14 residues. V was trimmed by 7 bases and J by 3 bases, leaving 13 bases between them. CDR3 amino acids: CASKDPGDNQPQHF. Incomplete CDR3 DNA: TGTGCCAGCAAAGACCCGGGGGACAATCAGCCC.

Concerning this clone itself: The sequenced fragment ends 3 residues before the CDR3 boundary, so the rest is inferred from the germline J gene. This chain links TRBV2 with TRBJ1-2; 9 bases are shared with TRBD1. Germline CDR1 and CDR2: SNHLY and FYNNEI. The CDR3 is made up of 13 amino acids. V lost 7 bases to trimming and J lost 5 bases; unmatched junction nucleotides: 5. The CDR3 is CASTWDRAYGYTF. The CDR3 bases that were read are TGTGCCAGCACTTGGGACAGGGCGTATGGC. The full variable domain, its missing parts supplied by reference TRBV2 and TRBJ1-2, is EPEVTQTPSHQVTQMGQEVILRCVPISNHLYFYWYRQILGQKVEFLVSFYNNEISEKSEIFDDQFSVERPDGSNFTLKIRSTKLEDSAMYFCASTWDRAYGYTFGSGTRLTVV.

In its sample, this clone was seen many times. The sequence runs out 3 residues before the end of the CDR3; the remainder is reconstructed from the germline J gene. Other DNA sequences in the same sample also yield this CDR3. The chain links TRBV18 to TRBJ1-2; TRBD1 aligns across 9 bases. Germline V gives CDR1 KGHSH, CDR2 LQKENI. The CDR3 loop spans 15 amino acids. The junction had 10 bases not matched to a gene; V was cut back by 4 bases and J by 7 bases. Partial CDR3 DNA: TGTGCCAGCTCACTACCGACAGGGGGAGCTTTTGGC. Protein sequence: CASSLPTGGAFG. The CDR3 in full is CASSLPTGGAFGYTF. Variable domain in full (rest from reference TRBV18 and TRBJ1-2): NAGVMQNPRHLVRRRGQEARLRCSPMKGHSHVYWYRQLPEEGLKFMVYLQKENIIDESGMPKERFSAEFPKEGPSILRIQQVVRGDSAAYFCASSLPTGGAFGYTFGSGTRLTVV.

This clone was observed many times. The sequence runs out 3 residues before the end of the CDR3; the remainder is reconstructed from the germline J gene. The chain links TRBV30 to TRBJ1-3, with TRBD1 matching over 8 bases. V was pared by 2 bases and J by 1 base, with 7 bases of the junction left unmatched. Germline CDR1 and CDR2: GTSNPN and SVGIG (reference sequence). The CDR3 totals 16 residues. The CDR3 bases that were read are TGTGCCTGGAGTACGGGACAGGAGAATTCTGGAAACACC. Translated: CAWSTGQENSGNT. The complete CDR3 reads CAWSTGQENSGNTIYF. Together with reference TRBV30 and TRBJ1-3, the CDR3 gives the full variable domain: SQTIHQWPATLVQPVGSPLSLECTVEGTSNPNLYWYRQAAGRGLQLLFYSVGIGQISSEVPQNLSASRPQDRQFILSSKKLLLSDSGFYLCAWSTGQENSGNTIYFGEGSWLTVV.

Note on this clone: From the germline J gene comes the end of the CDR3, since the read stops 3 residues before it. The J gene is TRBJ1-1, the V gene TRBV7-9, with 12 bases identical to TRBD1. The CDR3 covers 15 residues. V was clipped by 5 bases and J by 4 bases; unmatched bases: 5. The germline gives CDR1 SEHNR, CDR2 FQNEAQ (reference sequence). The covered CDR3 bases are TGTGCCAGCAGCCGGGGACAGGGGGCCGTCACTGAA. Amino acid sequence: CASSRGQGAVTE. The full-length CDR3 reads as CASSRGQGAVTEAFF.

For this clone: The CDR3 is cut off 3 residues early in the read; its end comes from the germline J gene. The rearrangement uses TRBV5-6 and TRBJ2-1; D is ambiguous. The V gene's germline CDR1 is SGHDT and CDR2 YYEEEE. V lost 5 bases and J 2 bases, leaving 14 bases between the germline ends. CDR3 length: 15 amino acids. The DNA read from the CDR3 is TGTGCCAGCAGACAACAATTTATACCCTACAATGAG. As protein: CASRQQFIPYNE. In full, the CDR3 is CASRQQFIPYNEQFF.

Comment on this clone: The CDR3 end is not reached by the read, which stops 3 residues before it; the germline J gene fills it in. The chain is built from TRBV2 and TRBJ2-7; 12 bases map to TRBD2. The CDR3 length is 16 residues. Germline V CDR1 and CDR2: SNHLY, FYNNEI. V trimming: 1 base; J trimming: 1 base; junction bases outside the gene matches: 2. The CDR3: CASSEGLAGDSYEQYF. CDR3 bases read: TGTGCCAGCAGTGAAGGACTAGCGGGGGATTCCTACGAG.

This clone showed up just a few times. Sequencing ends 3 residues short of the CDR3 end; the germline J gene provides the rest. This chain links TRBV5-1 with TRBJ2-3; perhaps TRBD2 as D (6 bases). Germline loops: CDR1 SGHRS, CDR2 YFSETQ. Trimming stripped 5 bases from V and 5 bases from J, with 15 bases between. The CDR3 runs to 14 residues. CDR3 amino acids: CASRTSDGGDTQYF. The CDR3 bases that were read are TGCGCCAGCAGAACCTCCGACGGGGGAGATACG.

Worth noting for this clone: The read ends 3 residues early relative to the CDR3; the germline J gene fills the gap. This chain links TRBV2 with TRBJ2-3; 9 nucleotides agree with TRBD2. The junction had 15 bases not matched to a gene; V was cut back by 8 bases and J by 0 bases. Germline assignment: CDR1 SNHLY and CDR2 FYNNEI. The CDR3 is 18 amino acids. CDR3 bases read: TGTGCCAGCCCTGAGGGTAGCGGGGGCCTCGCCAGCACAGATACG. Its protein is CASPEGSGGLASTDT. The full-length CDR3 reads as CASPEGSGGLASTDTQYF.

A remark on this clone: The missing CDR3 end, 3 residues past where the read stops, is filled in from the germline J gene. This chain connects TRBV2 to TRBJ2-7; possible D gene TRBD2, 6 bases. This CDR3 is 11 amino acids long. V lost 6 bases and J 6 bases, leaving 9 bases between the germline ends. Germline CDR1 is SNHLY and CDR2 is FYNNEI. CDR3 sequence reads: CASRLAGEQYF. The part of the CDR3 DNA that was read is TGTGCCAGCAGACTAGCCGGCGAG.